Listed below are T cell receptor beta chains from one sample, sequenced in a study of siplizumab effects on memory and regulatory T cells. The assay was immunoSEQ multiplex PCR, and TCRdb's table has in-frame clones only and misses some. This sample yields over 65,000 clones, of which 93% are seen a single time; 5% belongs to the top ten. The material sequenced was CD8+ T cells sorted from blood. The receptors stem from a human donor in good health. The CDR3 runs from the conserved cysteine through the conserved F or W. Each record gives: clone size, D gene, J gene, V gene, CDR3 DNA, CDR3 protein. D genes are given only for firm matches. Clone size is given for some rows only: seen once, a few or many times, or a class if the clone is expanded.

size: -; D: TRBD2; J: TRBJ2-1; V: TRBV7-7; DNA: TGTGCCAGCAGCTTAGGCGGGGGGCCTTACAATGAGCAGTTCTTC; CDR3: CASSLGGGPYNEQFF
size: -; D: TRBD2; J: TRBJ2-5; V: TRBV5-1; DNA: TGCGCCAGCAGCTTGGTTCGAGCGGGGGGCCAACAAGAGACCCAGTACTTC; CDR3: CASSLVRAGGQQETQYF
size: few; D: -; J: TRBJ1-4; V: TRBV2; DNA: TGTGCCAGCAGTGGGGGGACAACGGTAAATGAAAAACTGTTTTTT; CDR3: CASSGGTTVNEKLFF
size: -; D: -; J: TRBJ2-2; V: TRBV5-1; DNA: TGCGCCAGCAGCCAGACTAGTACCGACAACACCGGGGAGCTGTTTTTT; CDR3: CASSQTSTDNTGELFF
size: once; D: TRBD1; J: TRBJ2-5; V: TRBV4-1; DNA: TGCGCCAGCAGCCAAGAGGGCAGGGGGCAAGAGACCCAGTACTTC; CDR3: CASSQEGRGQETQYF
size: once; D: -; J: TRBJ2-7; V: TRBV7-3; DNA: TGTGCCAGCAGCTTAACGCCGGGTGGACCCGAGCAGTACTTC; CDR3: CASSLTPGGPEQYF
size: -; D: -; J: TRBJ2-7; V: TRBV15; DNA: TGTGCCACCAGCAGAGATTGGGGGTCAGATTACTCCTACGAGCAGTACTTC; CDR3: CATSRDWGSDYSYEQYF
size: -; D: -; J: TRBJ1-5; V: TRBV21-1; DNA: TGTGCCAGCAGCAAAACCCACCGAAATCAGCCCCAGCATTTT; CDR3: CASSKTHRNQPQHF
size: -; D: -; J: TRBJ1-1; V: TRBV5-6; DNA: TGTGCCAGCAGCCCCATCGGGGGATACACTGAAGCTTTCTTT; CDR3: CASSPIGGYTEAFF
size: -; D: TRBD1; J: TRBJ2-1; V: TRBV19; DNA: TGTGCCAGTAGTATAGGGACCGGGACAGCCTACAATGAGCAGTTCTTC; CDR3: CASSIGTGTAYNEQFF
size: -; D: -; J: TRBJ1-2; V: TRBV5-6; DNA: TGTGCCAGCAGCTTGGTAAGGGGGGTTTCAGGCGGCTACACCTTC; CDR3: CASSLVRGVSGGYTF
size: -; D: -; J: TRBJ2-2; V: TRBV11-1; DNA: TGTGCCAGCAGCTTAGGCCAGGGATCTTCCGGGGAGCTGTTTTTT; CDR3: CASSLGQGSSGELFF
size: -; D: -; J: TRBJ1-2; V: TRBV19; DNA: TGTGCCAGTAGTCCCTCAGGGTATGGCTACACCTTC; CDR3: CASSPSGYGYTF
size: -; D: TRBD2; J: TRBJ2-2; V: TRBV7-9; DNA: TGTGCCGGACTAGATGGGAACACCGGGGAGCTGTTTTTT; CDR3: CAGLDGNTGELFF
size: -; D: -; J: TRBJ2-3; V: TRBV7-2; DNA: TGTGCCAGCAGGCAGGGGGATAGCGGGGGCACAGATACGCAGTATTTT; CDR3: CASRQGDSGGTDTQYF
size: -; D: TRBD1; J: TRBJ2-2; V: TRBV5-8; DNA: TGTGCCAGCAGCCAACTCCAGGGGGCCGGCGGGGAGCTGTTTTTT; CDR3: CASSQLQGAGGELFF
size: -; D: -; J: TRBJ1-2; V: TRBV15; DNA: TGTGCCACCAGCAGGCCGGGACAAATCTATGGCTACACCTTC; CDR3: CATSRPGQIYGYTF